This T cell receptor (beta chain) was identified in a study of blood T cell repertoires in COVID-19. In the study overall: Samples representing acute and convalescent COVID-19 were sourced from the United States, Italy and Spain. The cDNA or gDNA used as material had been derived from T cells, B-cell-depleted T cells, or PBMCs.

Per the study methods: Reference gene primer amplification yielded estimated nucleated cell counts. The data were produced by immunoSEQ multiplex PCR, yet TCRdb's version contains in-frame clones alone and is incomplete. The DNA was the basis for D and trimming; V, J and clone size are from that table. Of a few hundred thousand clones in the sample, 85% to 90% were seen once. Enrolment of Seattle patients took place during active infection, and they were followed longitudinally. This CDR3 is built from 14 residues. J gave up 0 bases and V 8 bases, and 3 bases lay outside the gene matches. The germline CDR1 and CDR2 sequences are SGHRS and YFSETQ.

The sequence was obtained from a woman in her forties with COVID-19, enrolled during active disease. Sequencing input: peripheral blood. The chain couples TRBV5-1 to TRBJ2-3; 10 nucleotides line up with TRBD1. The CDR3, as DNA: TGCGCCAGTGACAGGGGGCAGAGCACAGATACGCAGTATTTT. Translated, it gives CASDRGQSTDTQYF.